This T cell receptor beta chain was identified during a study of T cells after yellow fever vaccination. Turning to the study itself: Low-cell-number fractions underwent preparation using SMART-Seq v4 Ultra Low Input.

5'RACE template switching added a universal primer site and UMIs to TCR cDNA. Each CDR3 protein is one row after TCRdb ran MiXCR on the 5' RACE reads. This repertoire shows about 110,000 distinct CDR3 sequences, 7.5% to 9.5% found once; its top ten account for about 25%. This CDR3 has 11 residues. V was pared by 4 bases and J by 10 bases, with 8 bases between. CDR1 LNHDA and CDR2 SQIVND come from the germline V gene (reference sequence). V gene TRBV19 combines with J gene TRBJ2-1; D is undetermined. Sequencing was performed on CD8+ T cells sorted from PBMCs, taken 45 days after the yellow fever booster vaccination. The TCR sequence derives from a man between 25 and 39 years old who received the YFV17D yellow fever vaccine. The CDR3 DNA sequence: TGTGCCAGTAGTACAGTAGGCGAGCAGTTCTTC. This encodes CASSTVGEQFF.